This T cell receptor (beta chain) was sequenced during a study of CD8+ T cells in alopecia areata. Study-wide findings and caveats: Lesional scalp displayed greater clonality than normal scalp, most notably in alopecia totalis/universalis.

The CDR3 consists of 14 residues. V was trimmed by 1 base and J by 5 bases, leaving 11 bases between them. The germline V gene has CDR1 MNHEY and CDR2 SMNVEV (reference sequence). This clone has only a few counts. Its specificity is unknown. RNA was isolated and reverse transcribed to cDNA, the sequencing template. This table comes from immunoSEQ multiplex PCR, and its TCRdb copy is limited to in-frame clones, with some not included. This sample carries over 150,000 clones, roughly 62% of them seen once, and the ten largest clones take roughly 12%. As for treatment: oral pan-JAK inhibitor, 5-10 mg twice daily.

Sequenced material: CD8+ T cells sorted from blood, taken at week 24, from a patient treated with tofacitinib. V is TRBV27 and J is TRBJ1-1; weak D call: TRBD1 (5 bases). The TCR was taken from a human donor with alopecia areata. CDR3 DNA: TGTGCCAGCAGTTTATTAGGGGCTGGGACTGAAGCTTTCTTT. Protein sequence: CASSLLGAGTEAFF.